Listed below are T cell receptor beta chains from one sample, sequenced in a study of T cells in Graves' hyperthyroidism and ophthalmopathy. MiXCR, applied by TCRdb to the multiplex PCR reads, yields one record per CDR3 protein. The sample includes approximately 380,000 distinct CDR3 sequences, over 15% seen only once; the top ten take 3.7%. Sequencing was carried out using blood. The receptors here all came from a woman between 18 and 30 years old with Graves' hyperthyroidism. Both conserved end residues are part of each CDR3. Fields, in order: CDR3 length, J gene, clone size, V gene, D gene, CDR3 DNA, CDR3 protein. A D gene is named only where the DNA matches it firmly. Not all rows give a size; the values are once, few, many and, for expanded clones, a class.

CDR3 length: 14; J gene: TRBJ2-5; clone size: many; V gene: TRBV7-2; D gene: TRBD2; CDR3 DNA: TGTGCCAGCAGCCTCGGGGGGATACAAGAGACCCAGTACTTC; CDR3 protein: CASSLGGIQETQYF
CDR3 length: 14; J gene: TRBJ2-2; clone size: many; V gene: TRBV7-3; D gene: -; CDR3 DNA: TGTGCCAGCAGCCTGGACAGTGCCAGCGGGGAGCTGTTTTTT; CDR3 protein: CASSLDSASGELFF
CDR3 length: 15; J gene: TRBJ2-5; clone size: many; V gene: TRBV24-1; D gene: TRBD1; CDR3 DNA: TGTGCCACCAGTGTAAGGTCAGGGGGCCAAGAGACCCAGTACTTC; CDR3 protein: CATSVRSGGQETQYF
CDR3 length: 19; J gene: TRBJ1-2; clone size: many; V gene: TRBV7-9; D gene: -; CDR3 DNA: TGTGCCAGCAGCAGACCCCCCCATAAGACAGAGTTCGATGCCTATGGCTACACCTTC; CDR3 protein: CASSRPPHKTEFDAYGYTF
CDR3 length: 13; J gene: TRBJ1-1; clone size: many; V gene: TRBV12-3/TRBV12-4; D gene: -; CDR3 DNA: TGTGCCAGCAGTTTAGGGCAGGGAACGGGCGCTTTCTTT; CDR3 protein: CASSLGQGTGAFF
CDR3 length: 15; J gene: TRBJ1-2; clone size: many; V gene: TRBV7-2; D gene: -; CDR3 DNA: TGTGCCAGCAGCTCCAAGGCACTATCAACATATGGCTACACCTTC; CDR3 protein: CASSSKALSTYGYTF
CDR3 length: 15; J gene: TRBJ1-1; clone size: -; V gene: TRBV6-2/TRBV6-3; D gene: -; CDR3 DNA: TGTGCCAGCAGGGGGGGGGCCACGTTGAACACTGAAGCTTTCTTT; CDR3 protein: CASRGGATLNTEAFF
CDR3 length: 14; J gene: TRBJ2-5; clone size: many; V gene: TRBV6-5; D gene: -; CDR3 DNA: TGTGCCAGCAGTTATAGCTGGGGAGTGGAGACCCAGTACTTC; CDR3 protein: CASSYSWGVETQYF
CDR3 length: 14; J gene: TRBJ2-7; clone size: -; V gene: TRBV5-1; D gene: -; CDR3 DNA: TGCGCCAGCAGCCTAGCGACAGAGTATTACGAGCAGTACTTC; CDR3 protein: CASSLATEYYEQYF
CDR3 length: 14; J gene: TRBJ2-3; clone size: many; V gene: TRBV10-3; D gene: -; CDR3 DNA: TGTGCCATAAAAGAAGGAGCTTTCACAGATACGCAGTATTTT; CDR3 protein: CAIKEGAFTDTQYF
CDR3 length: 15; J gene: TRBJ2-7; clone size: many; V gene: TRBV4-1; D gene: -; CDR3 DNA: TGCGCCAGCAGCCAAGAGGAGGGAGAGGCCTACGAGCAGTACTTC; CDR3 protein: CASSQEEGEAYEQYF
CDR3 length: 16; J gene: TRBJ2-3; clone size: many; V gene: TRBV6-1; D gene: TRBD1; CDR3 DNA: TGTGCCAGCAGGAAGGACAGACAGGGAGGCACAGATACGCAGTATTTT; CDR3 protein: CASRKDRQGGTDTQYF
CDR3 length: 15; J gene: TRBJ1-2; clone size: many; V gene: TRBV2; D gene: TRBD1; CDR3 DNA: TGTGCCAGCAGTGATGCGGATGGGACAGCTACGAACCCCCCCTTC; CDR3 protein: CASSDADGTATNPPF
CDR3 length: 13; J gene: TRBJ1-3; clone size: many; V gene: TRBV29-1; D gene: -; CDR3 DNA: TGCAGCGTTGAGTTGAACTCTGGAAACACCAAATATTTT; CDR3 protein: CSVELNSGNTKYF
CDR3 length: 14; J gene: TRBJ2-7; clone size: many; V gene: TRBV20-1; D gene: TRBD1; CDR3 DNA: TGCAGTGCTAGAGGTAGACAGGGGTCCTACGAGCAGTACTTC; CDR3 protein: CSARGRQGSYEQYF
CDR3 length: 16; J gene: TRBJ2-2; clone size: many; V gene: TRBV6-1; D gene: -; CDR3 DNA: TGTGCCAGCAGTGCCTGGGGGGCCTTTAACACCGGGGAGCTGTTTTTT; CDR3 protein: CASSAWGAFNTGELFF
CDR3 length: 16; J gene: TRBJ2-6; clone size: many; V gene: TRBV6-5; D gene: -; CDR3 DNA: TGTGCCAGCAGTTACAAAGGGCCGACTGGGGCCAACGTCCTGACTTTC; CDR3 protein: CASSYKGPTGANVLTF
CDR3 length: 16; J gene: TRBJ2-5; clone size: many; V gene: TRBV5-1; D gene: TRBD2; CDR3 DNA: TGCGCCAGCAGCACGGGACTAGCGGGGGTCCAAGAGACCCAGTACTTC; CDR3 protein: CASSTGLAGVQETQYF
CDR3 length: 16; J gene: TRBJ1-5; clone size: few; V gene: TRBV18; D gene: -; CDR3 DNA: TGTGCCAGCTCCCCAGGGGCCCCTAGAATTGATCAGCCCCAGCATTTT; CDR3 protein: CASSPGAPRIDQPQHF
CDR3 length: 15; J gene: TRBJ1-2; clone size: many; V gene: TRBV15; D gene: -; CDR3 DNA: TGTGCCACCAGCAGAGATCCCGGGGGCCTCTATGGCTACACCTTC; CDR3 protein: CATSRDPGGLYGYTF
CDR3 length: 15; J gene: TRBJ1-6; clone size: few; V gene: TRBV11-1; D gene: -; CDR3 DNA: TGTGCCAGCAGCCCTAGGCGAAACGCCGGATCACCCCTCCACTTT; CDR3 protein: CASSPRRNAGSPLHF
CDR3 length: 14; J gene: TRBJ1-2; clone size: -; V gene: TRBV2; D gene: -; CDR3 DNA: TGTGCCAGCAGTGAGCCCCGGGACCTCTATGGCTACACCTTC; CDR3 protein: CASSEPRDLYGYTF
CDR3 length: 15; J gene: TRBJ1-2; clone size: -; V gene: TRBV28; D gene: -; CDR3 DNA: TGTGCCAGCAGCGACTTCAGGGGTGGTAACTATGGCTACACCTTC; CDR3 protein: CASSDFRGGNYGYTF
CDR3 length: 18; J gene: TRBJ1-3; clone size: many; V gene: TRBV20-1; D gene: TRBD1; CDR3 DNA: TGCAGTGCTAGAGTCGGGACAGGGTTCCCCTACTCTGGAAACACCATATATTTT; CDR3 protein: CSARVGTGFPYSGNTIYF
CDR3 length: 13; J gene: TRBJ1-1; clone size: few; V gene: TRBV11-1; D gene: -; CDR3 DNA: TGTGCCAGCAGCCCCGGGGGACGCGCTGAAGCTTTCTTT; CDR3 protein: CASSPGGRAEAFF
CDR3 length: 15; J gene: TRBJ1-3; clone size: -; V gene: TRBV6-1; D gene: -; CDR3 DNA: TGTGCCAGCAGGATATACAGTGAAGCTGGAAACACCATATATTTT; CDR3 protein: CASRIYSEAGNTIYF
CDR3 length: 15; J gene: TRBJ1-1; clone size: -; V gene: TRBV6-1; D gene: TRBD1; CDR3 DNA: TGTGCCAGCACCCCGGGACAGGGGATGAACACTGAAGCTTTCTTT; CDR3 protein: CASTPGQGMNTEAFF
CDR3 length: 14; J gene: TRBJ2-7; clone size: many; V gene: TRBV4-2; D gene: -; CDR3 DNA: TGTGCCAGCAGCCAAGTGCGCCTAGATGGCGAGCAGTACTTC; CDR3 protein: CASSQVRLDGEQYF
CDR3 length: 16; J gene: TRBJ2-7; clone size: few; V gene: TRBV19; D gene: -; CDR3 DNA: TGTGCCAGTAGTGATTTTCGGGACGGACGCTCCTACGAGCAGTACTTC; CDR3 protein: CASSDFRDGRSYEQYF
CDR3 length: 17; J gene: TRBJ1-1; clone size: many; V gene: TRBV6-1; D gene: -; CDR3 DNA: TGTGCCAGCAGTGCCCCTTCCTTAGGACAGTCGAACACTGAAGCTTTCTTT; CDR3 protein: CASSAPSLGQSNTEAFF
CDR3 length: 14; J gene: TRBJ1-5; clone size: many; V gene: TRBV12-3/TRBV12-4; D gene: TRBD1; CDR3 DNA: TGTGCCAGCAGGTCCCGGGACAGGGGGCAGCCCCAGCATTTT; CDR3 protein: CASRSRDRGQPQHF
CDR3 length: 16; J gene: TRBJ2-2; clone size: few; V gene: TRBV7-3; D gene: -; CDR3 DNA: TGTGCCAGCAGCCCCGACATCGGGCCCTTGACCGGGGAGCTGTTTTTT; CDR3 protein: CASSPDIGPLTGELFF
CDR3 length: 15; J gene: TRBJ2-7; clone size: once; V gene: TRBV7-9; D gene: TRBD1; CDR3 DNA: TGTGCCAGCAGCCATGGGACAGGGATGACCTACGAGCAGTACTTC; CDR3 protein: CASSHGTGMTYEQYF
CDR3 length: 14; J gene: TRBJ2-4; clone size: few; V gene: TRBV3-1; D gene: TRBD1; CDR3 DNA: TGTGCCAGCAGCATGGGGACAGGGGCGGACATTCAGTACTTC; CDR3 protein: CASSMGTGADIQYF
CDR3 length: 16; J gene: TRBJ1-1; clone size: many; V gene: TRBV12-3/TRBV12-4; D gene: TRBD1; CDR3 DNA: TGTGCCAGCAGTAAACAGGGGGGGGCCCGGGGCACTGAAGCTTTCTTT; CDR3 protein: CASSKQGGARGTEAFF
CDR3 length: 12; J gene: TRBJ2-2; clone size: many; V gene: TRBV7-9; D gene: -; CDR3 DNA: TGTGCCAGCAGCTTTGACATCGGGGAGCTGTTTTTT; CDR3 protein: CASSFDIGELFF
CDR3 length: 17; J gene: TRBJ1-5; clone size: -; V gene: TRBV12-3/TRBV12-4; D gene: -; CDR3 DNA: TGTGCCAGCAGTTTAAACCCCAGTGGGTATAGCAATCAGCCCCAGCATTTT; CDR3 protein: CASSLNPSGYSNQPQHF
CDR3 length: 15; J gene: TRBJ2-7; clone size: -; V gene: TRBV5-1; D gene: -; CDR3 DNA: TGCGCCAGCAGCTTGGAAGGGACTGACGCCTACGAGCAGTACTTC; CDR3 protein: CASSLEGTDAYEQYF
CDR3 length: 16; J gene: TRBJ1-2; clone size: -; V gene: TRBV5-1; D gene: -; CDR3 DNA: TGCGCCAGCAGCTTGGCCGCATGGGTAGATGGGGATGGCTACACCTTC; CDR3 protein: CASSLAAWVDGDGYTF
CDR3 length: 16; J gene: TRBJ2-5; clone size: -; V gene: TRBV7-8; D gene: -; CDR3 DNA: TGTGCCAGTTCGAACGGCCCCTTGGGTCGGAGTAAGACCCAGTACTTC; CDR3 protein: CASSNGPLGRSKTQYF
CDR3 length: 15; J gene: TRBJ2-5; clone size: -; V gene: TRBV7-2; D gene: -; CDR3 DNA: TGTGCCAGCAGCTTATATCTGCGGGAAGAAGAGACCCAGTACTTC; CDR3 protein: CASSLYLREEETQYF
CDR3 length: 14; J gene: TRBJ1-2; clone size: -; V gene: TRBV6-5; D gene: -; CDR3 DNA: TGTGCCAGCAGCTTACAGGCCCCGGACTATGGCTACACCTTC; CDR3 protein: CASSLQAPDYGYTF
CDR3 length: 16; J gene: TRBJ2-5; clone size: many; V gene: TRBV11-1; D gene: TRBD2; CDR3 DNA: TGTGCCAGCAGCTCACCGGGACTAGCGGGGGATGAGACCCAGTACTTC; CDR3 protein: CASSSPGLAGDETQYF
CDR3 length: 14; J gene: TRBJ2-2; clone size: many; V gene: TRBV12-3/TRBV12-4; D gene: -; CDR3 DNA: TGTGCCAGCAGCCGAAACTACGATGACGGGGAGCTGTTTTTT; CDR3 protein: CASSRNYDDGELFF